This is a list of T cell receptor beta chains from one sample in a study of graft-versus-host responses after intestinal transplantation. Measured with immunoSEQ multiplex PCR; TCRdb has only the in-frame clones, and not every one. Of under 30,000 clones in the sample, just over 90% were seen once. The sequenced sample was PBMCs, obtained 18 days after transplant. These receptors all stem from a human patient who received an intestinal transplant, so some T cells may come from the graft donor. The CDR3 runs from the conserved cysteine through the conserved F or W. Some rows mark clone size as missing; the rest say once, few, many or name a class of expanded clone.

J: TRBJ2-6
size: .
V: TRBV2
CDR3: CASRRGTGGSSGANVLTF

J: TRBJ1-1
size: .
V: TRBV7-8
CDR3: CASSLVGRGTEAFF

J: TRBJ1-6
size: .
V: TRBV13
CDR3: CASSLRIGLPRNNSPLHF

J: TRBJ2-1
size: .
V: TRBV5-6
CDR3: CASSLGNEQFF

J: TRBJ1-5
size: once
V: TRBV10-3
CDR3: CAISEGTANNQPQHF

J: TRBJ2-5
size: .
V: TRBV13
CDR3: CASSSVGTRMSEAQYF

J: TRBJ1-2
size: .
V: TRBV5-4
CDR3: CASSQQGSYGYTF

J: .
size: once
V: TRBV7-9
CDR3: CASSSTMGQYHYEQYF

J: TRBJ2-1
size: .
V: TRBV6-4
CDR3: CASSVGSLERGQEQFF

J: TRBJ2-2
size: .
V: TRBV5-4
CDR3: CASNRVGSGELFF

J: TRBJ1-5
size: .
V: TRBV6-5
CDR3: CASSLTGDQPQHF

J: TRBJ1-2
size: .
V: TRBV20-1
CDR3: CSAPSGNGYTF